This TCR beta chain was recovered during a study of cytomegalovirus exposure and HLA in healthy donors. Study in general: Genotyping showed around 81% of fewer than 500 donors falling in the Caucasian-associated ancestry cluster. Overall study results and limits: Most subjects had HLA-A and HLA-B alleles reportedly predicted accurately by TCR beta sequences. Researchers reported in a later analysis that a missense DCLRE1C variant was tied to TCR beta V- and J-gene trimming. A previous analysis found most TCR beta V segments productive roughly 87% or roughly 30% of the time.

Both 60 Vbeta primers and 13 Jbeta primers went into the PCR. Data came from immunoSEQ multiplex PCR; TCRdb stores just in-frame clones and leaves some out. The data show about 160,000 clones, about 80% seen once. The CDR3 runs to 13 residues. The germline CDR1 and CDR2 sequences are MRHNA and SNTAGT. J gave up 9 bases and V 3 bases, and 5 bases lay outside the gene matches. A word on this clone: What it binds is not known.

Source material: PBMCs. The sequence came from a woman aged 45-59 years in good health and CMV-seropositive. V and J are TRBV6-4 and TRBJ2-5, with 9 bases matching TRBD2. CDR3 in amino acids: CASSEIAGAAQYF. As DNA, the CDR3 is TGTGCCAGCAGTGAAATAGCGGGAGCGGCCCAGTACTTC.